This T cell receptor beta chain was recovered during a study of identical twins. The study's findings and limits: The study found weaker excess twin sharing in beta out-of-frame sequences.

Remarks on this clonotype: No antigen is known for it.

Unique molecular identifiers were present on cDNA, and template switching added a universal primer site. TCRdb processed the 5' RACE reads anew with MiXCR; each CDR3 protein has one entry. This table holds 1,800,000 or so distinct CDR3 sequences, around 29% found once. Trimming cost V 0 bases and J 1 base, with 12 bases left between them. This CDR3 comprises 16 residues. The germline V gene encodes CDR1 MNHEY and CDR2 SMNVEV (reference sequence). This clonotype was sampled from a newborn girl in good health. V is TRBV27 and J is TRBJ1-1; D possibly corresponds to TRBD1 (6 bases). The material sequenced was cord blood. CDR3: CASSLSPTTGNTEAFF. In nucleotides, the CDR3 is TGTGCCAGCAGTTTATCGCCAACGACAGGGAACACTGAAGCTTTCTTT.